This T cell receptor (beta chain) was sequenced during a study of cytomegalovirus exposure and HLA in healthy donors. About this clone itself: Its antigen is not known.

The method was immunoSEQ multiplex PCR; TCRdb's version includes in-frame clones alone and lacks a portion of them. The table lists roughly 180,000 clones, more than 75% of them singletons. Overall study findings and caveats: Cytomegalovirus association was listed for about 150 TCR beta chains. In vitro assays verified that three CMV-associated chains recognized CMV antigens specifically. Accounts indicate the classifier identified cytomegalovirus status with strong specificity and sensitivity.

Germline values: CDR1 MNHNS, CDR2 SASEGT. Deletions cut 4 bases from V and 0 bases from J, with 7 bases between. This CDR3 is 14 amino acids long. The sequence came from a man aged 25 to 40 in good health and CMV-seropositive. Sequencing was carried out using PBMCs. This chain connects TRBV6-1 to TRBJ1-5; D is unclear. This chain's CDR3 is CASSAEYSNQPQHF. In nucleotides, the CDR3 is TGTGCCAGCAGTGCAGAATATAGCAATCAGCCCCAGCATTTT.